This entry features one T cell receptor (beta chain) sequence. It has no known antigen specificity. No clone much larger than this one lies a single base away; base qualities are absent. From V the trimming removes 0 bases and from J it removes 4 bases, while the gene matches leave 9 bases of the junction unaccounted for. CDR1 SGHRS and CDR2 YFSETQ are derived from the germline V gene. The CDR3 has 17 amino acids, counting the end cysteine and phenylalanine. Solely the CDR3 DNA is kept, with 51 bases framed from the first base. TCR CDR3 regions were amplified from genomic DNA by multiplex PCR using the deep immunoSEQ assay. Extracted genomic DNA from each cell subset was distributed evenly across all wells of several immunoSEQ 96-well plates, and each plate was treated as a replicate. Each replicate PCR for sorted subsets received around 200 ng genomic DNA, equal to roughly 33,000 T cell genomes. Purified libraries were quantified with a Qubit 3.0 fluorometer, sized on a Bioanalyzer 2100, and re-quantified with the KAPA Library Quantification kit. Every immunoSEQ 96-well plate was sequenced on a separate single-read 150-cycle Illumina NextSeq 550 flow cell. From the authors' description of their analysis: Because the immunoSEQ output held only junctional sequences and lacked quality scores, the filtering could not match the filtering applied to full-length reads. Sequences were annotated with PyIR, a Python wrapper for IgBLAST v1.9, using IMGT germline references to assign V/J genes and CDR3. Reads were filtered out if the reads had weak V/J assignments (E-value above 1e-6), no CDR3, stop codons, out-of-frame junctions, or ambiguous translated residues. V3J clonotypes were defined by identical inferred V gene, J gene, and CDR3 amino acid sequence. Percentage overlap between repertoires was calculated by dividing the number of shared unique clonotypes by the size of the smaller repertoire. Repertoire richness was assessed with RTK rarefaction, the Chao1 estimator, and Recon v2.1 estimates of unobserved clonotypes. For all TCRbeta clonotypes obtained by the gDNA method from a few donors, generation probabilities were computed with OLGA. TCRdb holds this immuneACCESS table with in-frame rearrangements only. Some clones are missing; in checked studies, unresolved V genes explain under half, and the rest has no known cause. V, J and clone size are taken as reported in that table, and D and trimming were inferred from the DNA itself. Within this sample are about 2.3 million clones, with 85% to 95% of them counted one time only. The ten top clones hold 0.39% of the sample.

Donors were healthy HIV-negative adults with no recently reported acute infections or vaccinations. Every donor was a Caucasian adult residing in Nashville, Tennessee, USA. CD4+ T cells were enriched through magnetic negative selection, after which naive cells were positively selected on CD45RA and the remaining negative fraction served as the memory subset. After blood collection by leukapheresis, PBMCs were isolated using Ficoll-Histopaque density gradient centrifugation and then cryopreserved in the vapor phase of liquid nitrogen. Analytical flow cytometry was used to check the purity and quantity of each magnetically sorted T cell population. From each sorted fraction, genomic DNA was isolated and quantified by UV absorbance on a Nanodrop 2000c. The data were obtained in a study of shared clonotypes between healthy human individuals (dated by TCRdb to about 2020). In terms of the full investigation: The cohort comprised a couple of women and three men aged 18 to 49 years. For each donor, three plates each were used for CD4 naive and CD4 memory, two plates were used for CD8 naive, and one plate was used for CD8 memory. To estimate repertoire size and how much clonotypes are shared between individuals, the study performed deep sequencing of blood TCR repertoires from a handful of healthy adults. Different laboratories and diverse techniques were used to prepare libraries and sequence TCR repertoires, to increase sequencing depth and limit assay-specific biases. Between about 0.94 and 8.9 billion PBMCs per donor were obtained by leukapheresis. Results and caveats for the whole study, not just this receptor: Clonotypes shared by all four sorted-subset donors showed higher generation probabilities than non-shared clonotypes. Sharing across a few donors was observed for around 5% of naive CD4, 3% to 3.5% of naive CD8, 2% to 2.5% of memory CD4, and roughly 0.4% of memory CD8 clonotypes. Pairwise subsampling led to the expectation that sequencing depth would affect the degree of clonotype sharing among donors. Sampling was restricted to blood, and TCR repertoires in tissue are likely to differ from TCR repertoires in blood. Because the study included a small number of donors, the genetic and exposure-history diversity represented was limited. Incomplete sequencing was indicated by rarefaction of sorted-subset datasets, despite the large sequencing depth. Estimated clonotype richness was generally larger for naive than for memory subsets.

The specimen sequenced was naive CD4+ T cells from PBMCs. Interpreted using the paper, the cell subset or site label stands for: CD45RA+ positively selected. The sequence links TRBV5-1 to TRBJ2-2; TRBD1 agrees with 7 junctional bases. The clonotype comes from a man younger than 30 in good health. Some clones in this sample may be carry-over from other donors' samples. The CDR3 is CASSLGWDSGGTGELFF. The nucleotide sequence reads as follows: TGCGCCAGCAGCTTGGGTTGGGACAGTGGGGGCACCGGGGAGCTGTTTTTT.